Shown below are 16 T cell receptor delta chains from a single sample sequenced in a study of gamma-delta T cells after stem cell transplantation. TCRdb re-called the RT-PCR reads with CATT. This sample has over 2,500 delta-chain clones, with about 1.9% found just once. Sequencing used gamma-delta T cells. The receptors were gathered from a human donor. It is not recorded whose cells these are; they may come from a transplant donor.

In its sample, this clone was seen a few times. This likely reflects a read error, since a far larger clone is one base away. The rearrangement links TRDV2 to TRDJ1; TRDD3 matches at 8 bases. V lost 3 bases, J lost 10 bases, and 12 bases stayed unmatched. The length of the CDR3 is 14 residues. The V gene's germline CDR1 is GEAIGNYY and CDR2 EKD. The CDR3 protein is CACDLLGGGGRLIF. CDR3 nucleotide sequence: TGTGCCTGTGACTTACTGGGGGGTGGGGGTCGACTCATCTTT.

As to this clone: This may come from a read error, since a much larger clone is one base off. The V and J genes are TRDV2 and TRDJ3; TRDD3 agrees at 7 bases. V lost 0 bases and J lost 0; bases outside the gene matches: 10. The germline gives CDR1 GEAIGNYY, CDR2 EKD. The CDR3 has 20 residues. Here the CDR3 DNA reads TGTGCCTGTGACACCGCTGGGGATAGCCCCGGCTCCTGGGACACCCGACAGATGTTTTTC. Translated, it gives CACDTAGDSPGSWDTRQMFF.

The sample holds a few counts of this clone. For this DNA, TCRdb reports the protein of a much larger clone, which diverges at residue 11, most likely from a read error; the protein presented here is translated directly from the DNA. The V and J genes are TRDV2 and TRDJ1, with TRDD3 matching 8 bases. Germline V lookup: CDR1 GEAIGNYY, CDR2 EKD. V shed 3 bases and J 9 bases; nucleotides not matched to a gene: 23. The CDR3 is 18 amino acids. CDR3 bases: TGTGCCTGTGACCCCGTCCAGGGCCTTTCTGAGGGATACGCCGAACTCATCTTT. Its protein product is CACDPVQGLSEGYAELIF.

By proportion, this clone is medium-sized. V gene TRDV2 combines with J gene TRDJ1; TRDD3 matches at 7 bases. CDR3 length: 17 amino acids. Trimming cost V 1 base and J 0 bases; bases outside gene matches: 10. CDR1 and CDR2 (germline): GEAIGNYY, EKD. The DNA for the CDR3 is TGTGCCTGTGACACGATGGGGGGATCCCGGTACACCGATAAACTCATCTTT. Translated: CACDTMGGSRYTDKLIF.

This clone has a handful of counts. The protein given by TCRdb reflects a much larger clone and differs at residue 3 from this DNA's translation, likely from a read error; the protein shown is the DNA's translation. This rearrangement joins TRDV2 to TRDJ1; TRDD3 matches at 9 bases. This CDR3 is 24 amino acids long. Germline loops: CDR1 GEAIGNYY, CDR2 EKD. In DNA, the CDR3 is TGTGCCCGTGACCCTCTGCCCCACACGTATACTGGGGGAGCAACTACCTCGTACACCGATAAACTCATCTTT. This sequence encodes CARDPLPHTYTGGATTSYTDKLIF.

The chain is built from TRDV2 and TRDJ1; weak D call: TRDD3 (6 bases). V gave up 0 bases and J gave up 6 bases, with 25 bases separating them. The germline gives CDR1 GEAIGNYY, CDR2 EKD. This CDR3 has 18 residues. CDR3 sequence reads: CACDTGTFGGAPRNKLIF. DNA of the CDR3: TGTGCCTGTGACACCGGTACCTTTGGGGGGGCCCCCCGAAATAAACTCATCTTT.

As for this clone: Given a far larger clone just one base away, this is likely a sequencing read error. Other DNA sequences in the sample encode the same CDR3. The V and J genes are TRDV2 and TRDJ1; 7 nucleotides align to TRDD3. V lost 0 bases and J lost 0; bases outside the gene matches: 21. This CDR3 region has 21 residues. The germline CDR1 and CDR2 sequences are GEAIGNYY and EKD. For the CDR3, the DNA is TGTGCCTGTGACACCGTGGATCCCCTCGGTGGGGGACCTCCCTACACCGATAAACTCATCTTT. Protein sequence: CACDTVDPLGGGPPYTDKLIF.

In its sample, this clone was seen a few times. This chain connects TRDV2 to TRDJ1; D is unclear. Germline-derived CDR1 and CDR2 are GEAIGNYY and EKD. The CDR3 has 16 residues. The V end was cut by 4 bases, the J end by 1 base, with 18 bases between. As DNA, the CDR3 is TGTGCCTGTGATAGTGTCGGGACCGAGGTCACCGATAAACTCATCTTT. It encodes CACDSVGTEVTDKLIF.

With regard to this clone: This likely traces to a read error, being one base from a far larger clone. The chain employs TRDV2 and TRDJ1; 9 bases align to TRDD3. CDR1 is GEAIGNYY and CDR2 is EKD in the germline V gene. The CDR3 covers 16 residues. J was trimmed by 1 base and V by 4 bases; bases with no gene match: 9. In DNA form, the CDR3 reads TGTGCCTGTGATGCCTTACTGGGGGACTGCACCGATAAACTCATCTTT. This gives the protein CACDALLGDCTDKLIF.

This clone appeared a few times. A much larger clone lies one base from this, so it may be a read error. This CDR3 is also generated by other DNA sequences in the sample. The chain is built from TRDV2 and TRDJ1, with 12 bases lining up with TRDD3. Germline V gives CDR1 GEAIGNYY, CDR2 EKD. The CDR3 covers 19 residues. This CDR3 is CACDTVLGDTKGHTDKLIF. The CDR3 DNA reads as TGTGCCTGTGACACTGTTCTGGGGGATACGAAGGGCCACACTGATAAACTCATCTTT.

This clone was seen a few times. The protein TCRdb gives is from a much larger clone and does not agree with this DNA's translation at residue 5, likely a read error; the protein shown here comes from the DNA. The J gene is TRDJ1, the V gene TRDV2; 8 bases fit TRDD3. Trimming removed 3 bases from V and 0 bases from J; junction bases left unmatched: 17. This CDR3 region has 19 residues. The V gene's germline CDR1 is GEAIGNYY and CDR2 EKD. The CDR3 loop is CACDPLDTGGNSYTDKLIF. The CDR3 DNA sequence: TGTGCCTGTGACCCCCTTGATACTGGGGGTAACTCTTACACCGATAAACTCATCTTT.

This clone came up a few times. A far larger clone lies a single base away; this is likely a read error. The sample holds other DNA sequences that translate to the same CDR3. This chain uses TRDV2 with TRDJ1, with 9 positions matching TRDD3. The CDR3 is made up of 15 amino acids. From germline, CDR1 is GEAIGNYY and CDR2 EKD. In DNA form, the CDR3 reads TGCGCCTGTGACCCACTGGGGGAGTACACCGATAAACTCATCTTT. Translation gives CACDPLGEYTDKLIF.

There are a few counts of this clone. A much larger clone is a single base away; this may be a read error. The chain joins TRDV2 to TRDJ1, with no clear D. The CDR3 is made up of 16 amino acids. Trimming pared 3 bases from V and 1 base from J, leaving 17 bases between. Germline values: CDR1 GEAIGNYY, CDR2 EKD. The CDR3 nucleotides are TGTGCCTGTGACCCTATACCTCGTCCCGCCACCGATAAACTCATCTTT. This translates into CACDPIPRPATDKLIF.

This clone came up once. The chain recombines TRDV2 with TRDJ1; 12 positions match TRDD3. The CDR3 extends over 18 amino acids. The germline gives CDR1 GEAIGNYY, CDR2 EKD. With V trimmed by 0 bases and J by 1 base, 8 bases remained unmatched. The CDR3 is CACDTVSKLGDTTDKLIF. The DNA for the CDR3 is TGTGCCTGTGACACCGTTTCCAAACTGGGGGATACCACCGATAAACTCATCTTT.

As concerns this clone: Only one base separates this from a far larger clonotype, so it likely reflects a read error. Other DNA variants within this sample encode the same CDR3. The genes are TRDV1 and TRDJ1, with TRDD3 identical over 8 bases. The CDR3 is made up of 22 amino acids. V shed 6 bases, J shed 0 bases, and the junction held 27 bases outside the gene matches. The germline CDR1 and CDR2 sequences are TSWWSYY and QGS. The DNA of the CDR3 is TGTGCTCTTGGAATCGCCCCGGAGCGGGGATACTGGGGCCTTGGGTACACCGATAAACTCATCTTT. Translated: CALGIAPERGYWGLGYTDKLIF.

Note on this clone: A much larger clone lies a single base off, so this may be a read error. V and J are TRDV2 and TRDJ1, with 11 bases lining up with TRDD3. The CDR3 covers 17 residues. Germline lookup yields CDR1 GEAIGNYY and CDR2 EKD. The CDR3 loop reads CACKSMGDTQGTDKLTF. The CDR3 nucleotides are TGTGCCTGCAAATCTATGGGGGATACGCAAGGCACCGATAAACTCACCTTT.